A single sample is the source of the 27 T cell receptor beta chains below, sequenced in a study of T-cell memory formation after mild COVID-19. TCRdb processed the 5' RACE reads anew with MiXCR; each CDR3 protein has one entry. Of 110,000 to 150,000 distinct CDR3 sequences in the sample, approximately 25% were seen once. Sequences were obtained from PBMCs or a T cell subset sorted from them (not recorded which). These receptors were collected from an adult woman who had mild COVID-19 (a few samples of this study predate the infection). Cell type and time point are not known.

This clonotype was picked up a small number of times. The chain couples TRBV6-2 or TRBV6-3 to TRBJ2-1, with TRBD2 matching 10 bases. This CDR3 is 18 amino acids long. Looked up from germline, CDR1 is MNHEY and CDR2 is SVGEGT. J was trimmed by 2 bases and V by 2 bases; bases with no gene match: 9. The DNA of the CDR3 is TGTGCCAGCAGTTACCCTACGCTTACTAGCGGGACCTACAATGAGCAGTTCTTC. Encoded protein: CASSYPTLTSGTYNEQFF.

The rearrangement uses TRBV13 and TRBJ1-2; D perhaps matches TRBD1 (6 bases). Germline-derived CDR1 and CDR2 are PRHDT and FYEKMQ (reference sequence). This CDR3 region has 14 residues. V lost 5 bases, J lost 3 bases, and 13 bases lay in between. The CDR3 spells CASSAQGLDYGYTF. CDR3 DNA: TGTGCCAGCAGCGCACAGGGTCTGGACTATGGCTACACCTTC. Using reference TRBV13 and TRBJ1-2 for the parts outside the CDR3, the full variable domain is AAGVIQSPRHLIKEKRETATLKCYPIPRHDTVYWYQQGPGQDPQFLISFYEKMQSDKGSIPDRFSAQQFSDYHSELNMSSLELGDSALYFCASSAQGLDYGYTFGSGTRLTVV.

This clonotype has only a few counts. The chain is built from TRBV30 and TRBJ1-1, with D unclear. Trimming removed 2 bases at V and 7 bases at J, with 20 bases between. Germline V gene data show CDR1 as GTSNPN and CDR2 as SVGIG (reference sequence). The CDR3 extends over 15 amino acids. The CDR3 protein is CAWSTKVSRMGEAFF. The CDR3 coding sequence is TGTGCCTGGAGTACAAAGGTTTCCAGAATGGGTGAAGCTTTCTTT.

The chain recombines TRBV30 with TRBJ2-2; D unresolved. The V gene's germline CDR1 is GTSNPN and CDR2 SVGIG (reference sequence). The CDR3 sequence is 15 residues long. V was cut by 3 bases and J by 0 bases, with 11 bases left in between. CDR3 nucleotides: TGTGCCTGGAGAAAGCCTCTCGCGAACACCGGGGAGCTGTTTTTT. This translates into CAWRKPLANTGELFF.

This clonotype has only a few counts. V and J are TRBV20-1 and TRBJ2-7; TRBD2 agrees at 9 bases. The junction had 6 bases not matched to a gene; V was cut back by 0 bases and J by 3 bases. From germline, CDR1 is DFQATT and CDR2 SNEGSKA (reference sequence). The CDR3 has 15 amino acids. DNA for the CDR3: TGCAGTGCTAGAGATTGGGATAGCGGGGGCTACGAGCAGTACTTC. Residues: CSARDWDSGGYEQYF.

This clonotype was counted many times. V is TRBV12-3 or TRBV12-4 and J is TRBJ2-1, with D possibly TRBD2 on 6 matching bases. The V end was cut by 3 bases, the J end by 5 bases, with 8 bases between. This CDR3 has 13 amino acids. The CDR3 reads CASSFQRDNEQFF. In DNA form, the CDR3 reads TGTGCCAGCAGTTTCCAGCGGGACAATGAGCAGTTCTTC.

The chain recombines TRBV5-1 with TRBJ2-7; D gene uncertain. The CDR3 has 15 residues. Trimming shortened V by 0 bases and J by 0 bases, and 10 bases separated the two germline ends. Germline V gene lookup returns CDR1 SGHRS and CDR2 YFSETQ. The CDR3: CASSLAYGYSYEQYF. The CDR3 bases are TGCGCCAGCAGCTTGGCGTATGGATACTCCTACGAGCAGTACTTC.

This clonotype was counted once. The J gene is TRBJ2-2, the V gene TRBV5-1; the D is unclear. The CDR3 sequence is 12 residues long. The germline V gene encodes CDR1 SGHRS and CDR2 YFSETQ. With 3 bases removed from V and 6 bases from J, the gap between germline ends came to 6 bases. The DNA for the CDR3 is TGCGCCAGCAGCTCGGTATCCGGGGAGCTGTTTTTT. It encodes CASSSVSGELFF.

J is TRBJ1-2 and V is TRBV7-9, with 8 nucleotides matching TRBD1. With 5 bases clipped from V and 8 bases from J, the junction kept 13 bases outside the gene matches. This CDR3 is built from 15 residues. The germline V gene encodes CDR1 SEHNR and CDR2 FQNEAQ (reference sequence). The DNA for the CDR3 is TGTGCCAGCAGCCCGACGGACAGGGCGCGGGGAGGCTACACCTTC. Amino acids: CASSPTDRARGGYTF.

This clonotype came up a few times. CDR3: CSARDRTASGGPFNEQFF. The CDR3 nucleotides read TGCAGTGCTAGAGATCGGACGGCTAGCGGGGGGCCTTTTAATGAGCAGTTCTTC. The J gene is TRBJ2-1, the V gene TRBV20-1; 11 bases are shared with TRBD2. Germline values: CDR1 DFQATT, CDR2 SNEGSKA (reference sequence). The V segment lost 0 bases and the J segment 7 bases; nucleotides outside the gene matches: 14. There are 18 residues in the CDR3.

This clonotype was detected only a few times. The chain couples TRBV12-3 or TRBV12-4 to TRBJ1-5; unclear D gene. Trimming pared 5 bases from V and 0 bases from J, leaving 8 bases between. This CDR3 has 14 amino acids. The CDR3, as DNA: TGTGCCAGCAGTCTTAAACCTAGCAATCAGCCCCAGCATTTT. The encoded protein is CASSLKPSNQPQHF.

This clonotype was recorded a few times. CDR3 DNA sequence: TGTGCCAGCAGCCCCGGGACAGTCCTCGGCGAGCAGTACTTC. This translates into CASSPGTVLGEQYF. The chain is built from TRBV21-1 and TRBJ2-7; the table calls TRBD1, which could not be checked here. TRBV21-1 is assigned pseudogene status. This CDR3 contains 14 residues.

The chain has TRBV29-1 and TRBJ1-2; 10 nucleotides align to TRBD1. Germline-derived CDR1 and CDR2 are SQVTM and ANQGSEA. Trimming cost V 6 bases and J 8 bases; bases outside gene matches: 12. This CDR3 contains 14 residues. Written as DNA, the CDR3 is TGCAGCGTCGTCCGGGACAGGGGACGGGACGGCTACACCTTC. Protein sequence: CSVVRDRGRDGYTF.

This clonotype was observed a few times. The chain is built from TRBV3-1 and TRBJ2-7, with a tentative D call TRBD1 (5 bases). The length of the CDR3 is 15 residues. Per germline, CDR1 LGHDT and CDR2 YNNKEL (reference sequence). Deletions cut 2 bases from V and 2 bases from J, with 13 bases between. CDR3 loop: CASSQTLQGTYEQYF. In nucleotides, the CDR3 is TGTGCCAGCAGCCAAACGCTGCAGGGAACCTACGAGCAGTACTTC.

A few counts support this clonotype. V gene TRBV7-3 combines with J gene TRBJ1-2, with a tentative D call TRBD1 (6 bases). CDR1 is SGHTA, CDR2 FQGTGA, per germline. The V gene lost 2 bases and the J gene lost 0 bases, with 13 bases spanning the gap. The CDR3 is made up of 16 amino acids. The CDR3 sequence is CASSLSGGTANYGYTF. In nucleotides, the CDR3 is TGTGCCAGCAGCTTATCCGGGGGCACAGCTAACTATGGCTACACCTTC.

This clonotype came up a few times. The chain couples TRBV21-1 to TRBJ1-6; TRBD1 reflects the table's D call only, with no check against the DNA. TRBV21-1 is recorded as a pseudogene. The CDR3 consists of 16 residues. The DNA of the CDR3 is TGTGCCAGCAAGGGACAGGGGGCGCTTTGGGATTCACCCCTCCACTTT. Encoded protein: CASKGQGALWDSPLHF.

This chain connects TRBV20-1 to TRBJ2-1; D not resolved. Trimming cost V 3 bases and J 8 bases, with 5 bases left between them. The CDR3 runs 10 residues. Per germline, CDR1 DFQATT and CDR2 SNEGSKA (reference sequence). CDR3 residues: CSARHDEQFF. The CDR3 region has the DNA TGCAGTGCTAGGCATGATGAGCAGTTCTTC.

V gene TRBV24-1 combines with J gene TRBJ2-1; unclear D gene. This CDR3 region has 16 residues. Germline V gene sequence: CDR1 KGHDR, CDR2 SFDVKD. V gave up 2 bases and J gave up 3 bases, with 13 bases separating them. The CDR3 DNA follows: TGTGCCACCAGTGATTCTGACGGGTCGGGCTACAATGAGCAGTTCTTC. This gives the protein CATSDSDGSGYNEQFF.

This chain uses TRBV10-3 with TRBJ1-2; 7 bases match TRBD1. The CDR3 has 15 amino acids. Per germline, CDR1 ENHRY and CDR2 SYGVKD. V lost 0 bases to trimming and J lost 3 bases; unmatched junction nucleotides: 4. The DNA for the CDR3 is TGTGCCATCAGTGAGTCTAGACAGGGAGACTATGGCTACACCTTC. Protein sequence: CAISESRQGDYGYTF.

This clonotype was seen a few times. The chain combines TRBV7-2 with TRBJ2-3; the match to TRBD1 covers 8 bases. Per germline, CDR1 SGHTA and CDR2 FQGNSA. The CDR3 extends over 15 amino acids. Unmatched junction bases numbered 6, after V lost 5 bases and J lost 2 bases. CDR3 amino acids: CASSSDRGATDTQYF. The DNA of the CDR3 is TGTGCCAGCAGCAGCGACAGGGGCGCCACAGATACGCAGTATTTT.

The V and J genes are TRBV3-1 and TRBJ1-5; possibly TRBD1 for D (5 bases). This CDR3 is 14 amino acids long. V lost 5 bases to trimming and J lost 5 bases, with 13 bases between them. Germline CDR1 and CDR2: LGHDT and YNNKEL (reference sequence). CDR3 DNA sequence: TGTGCCAGCAGCGGAACGAGGGGACATCAGCCCCAGCATTTT. Its protein product is CASSGTRGHQPQHF.

The chain is built from TRBV12-3 or TRBV12-4 and TRBJ2-3; the match to TRBD1 covers 8 bases. The CDR3 extends over 19 amino acids. Trimming removed 1 base from V and 0 bases from J; junction bases left unmatched: 12. For the CDR3, the DNA is TGTGCCAGCAGTTTAGTCGGGGGACCCCGGGACAGGAGCACAGATACGCAGTATTTT. Amino acid sequence: CASSLVGGPRDRSTDTQYF.

The chain couples TRBV29-1 to TRBJ2-7, with D possibly being TRBD1 (5 bases). V was cut by 1 base and J by 3 bases, with 10 bases left in between. Per germline, CDR1 SQVTM and CDR2 ANQGSEA. The CDR3 extends over 13 amino acids. The CDR3 sequence is CSVEGSDSYEQYF. DNA for the CDR3: TGCAGCGTTGAAGGGAGTGACAGCTACGAGCAGTACTTC.

This clonotype has a handful of counts. The J gene is TRBJ2-5, the V gene TRBV9; perhaps TRBD1 as D (6 bases). Trimming took off 0 bases at V and 4 bases at J, with 13 bases between the two ends. The germline CDR1 and CDR2 sequences are SGDLS and YYNGEE. The CDR3 runs 15 residues. CDR3 nucleotide sequence: TGTGCCAGCAGCGTAGCCTGGGGGCAGCGAGAGACCCAGTACTTC. Protein sequence: CASSVAWGQRETQYF.

The chain carries TRBV5-1 and TRBJ2-7; the D gene is possibly TRBD1 (6 bases). The CDR3 spans 14 residues. CDR1 is SGHRS and CDR2 is YFSETQ in the germline V gene. Trimming pared 0 bases from V and 5 bases from J, leaving 12 bases between. CDR3 coding DNA: TGCGCCAGCAGCTTGGGCACAGGGAGCAACGAGCAGTACTTC. It yields the protein CASSLGTGSNEQYF.

Only a few counts were recorded for this clonotype. The gene calls are TRBV9 and TRBJ2-7; unclear D gene. This CDR3 contains 13 residues. Trimming took 0 bases from V and 4 from J, leaving 8 bases between them. Germline loops: CDR1 SGDLS, CDR2 YYNGEE. CDR3 loop: CASSVGLGYEQYF. The CDR3 DNA follows: TGTGCCAGCAGCGTAGGCCTGGGATACGAGCAGTACTTC.

The V gene is TRBV27, the J gene TRBJ2-2; TRBD2 is a possible D gene (6 bases). This CDR3 contains 15 residues. The V end was cut by 6 bases, the J end by 4 bases, with 15 bases between. From germline, CDR1 is MNHEY and CDR2 SMNVEV (reference sequence). The CDR3 sequence: CASSSGWGVTGELFF. The CDR3 nucleotides are TGTGCCAGCAGCTCTGGTTGGGGGGTCACCGGGGAGCTGTTTTTT.